This T cell receptor (beta chain) emerged from a study of blood T cell repertoires in COVID-19. In the study overall: COVID-19 samples from acute and convalescent phases originated in the United States, Italy and Spain. The cDNA or gDNA used as material had been derived from T cells, B-cell-depleted T cells, or PBMCs.

As processed by the authors: Amplification with reference gene primers provided the estimates of nucleated cell counts. Produced via immunoSEQ multiplex PCR; TCRdb's table is partial and in-frame only. V and J calls plus clone size are reproduced from that table; the DNA served to infer D and trimming. Among around 100,000 clones, 65% to 75% were seen once, and the ten largest hold approximately 6.3%. CDR3 length: 16 residues. Germline values: CDR1 SGHVS, CDR2 FQNEAQ. With 1 base removed from V and 3 bases from J, the gap between germline ends came to 15 bases. The sequenced sample consisted of peripheral blood. The chain carries TRBV7-8 and TRBJ1-2, with D maybe TRBD1 (5 bases). The clonotype was recovered from an older man with acute or convalescent COVID-19. Here the CDR3 reads CASSLGGRPEYYGYTF. The CDR3 nucleotides are TGTGCCAGCAGCTTAGGGGGCAGGCCCGAATACTATGGCTACACCTTC. Full variable domain (missing parts from reference TRBV7-8 and TRBJ1-2): GAGVSQSPRYKVAKRGQDVALRCDPISGHVSLFWYQQALGQGPEFLTYFQNEAQLDKSGLPSDRFFAERPEGSVSTLKIQRTQQEDSAVYLCASSLGGRPEYYGYTFGSGTRLTVV.